The 29 T cell receptor beta chains listed next were all sequenced from one sample in a study of blood T cells in healthy people across ages. A second PCR of 7 to 11 cycles used a sample-barcoded 5' primer and a J-beta primer mix. TCRdb used MiXCR to reprocess the 5' RACE reads, holding one entry per CDR3 protein. The data show some 550,000 distinct CDR3 sequences, around 48% seen once. The sequencing sample was made of blood. The receptors originated from an elderly man in good health.

This clonotype was seen only a few times. This CDR3 is CASSARDPSNEQFF. As DNA, the CDR3 is TGCGCCAGCAGCGCCCGGGACCCCAGCAATGAGCAGTTCTTC. The chain carries TRBV5-1 and TRBJ2-1; D might be TRBD1 or TRBD2, each matching 5 bases. Trimming removed 4 bases at V and 6 bases at J, with 14 bases between. The CDR3 is made up of 14 amino acids. Per germline, CDR1 SGHRS and CDR2 YFSETQ.

CDR3: CASSQIRDNQPQHF. The CDR3 DNA is TGTGCCAGCAGTCAAATTAGGGATAATCAGCCCCAGCATTTT. V is TRBV27 and J is TRBJ1-5; D call uncertain. The CDR3 totals 14 residues. CDR1 and CDR2 (germline): MNHEY, SMNVEV (reference sequence). The V gene lost 5 bases and the J gene lost 4 bases, with 12 bases spanning the gap.

V usage is TRBV27 and J usage is TRBJ1-6; D not resolved. Germline CDR1 and CDR2: MNHEY and SMNVEV (reference sequence). Trimming took 3 bases from V and 7 from J, leaving 4 bases between them. The CDR3 consists of 12 residues. The DNA for the CDR3 is TGTGCCAGCAGTTTCCTAAATTCACCCCTCCACTTT. Translated: CASSFLNSPLHF.

This clonotype came up a few times. The rearrangement uses TRBV7-2 and TRBJ2-1; 7 bases fit TRBD1. This CDR3 has 18 residues. Trimming took 2 bases from V and 3 from J; bases not matched to a gene: 13. CDR1 is SGHTA, CDR2 FQGNSA, per germline. CDR3 amino acids: CASSLSGSAGGFYNEQFF. The CDR3 region has the DNA TGTGCCAGCAGCTTATCAGGTTCGGCAGGGGGTTTCTACAATGAGCAGTTCTTC.

This clonotype appeared once. This sequence joins TRBV9 and TRBJ2-1, with TRBD2 identical over 10 bases. V shed 4 bases and J 10 bases; nucleotides not matched to a gene: 14. The germline V gene has CDR1 SGDLS and CDR2 YYNGEE. The CDR3 covers 16 residues. The CDR3, as DNA: TGTGCCAGCAGCTCCCCTAGAAGCGGGGGGGTCCGGGAGCAGTTCTTC. Its protein is CASSSPRSGGVREQFF.

This chain uses TRBV6-1 with TRBJ2-1, with 7 nucleotides matching TRBD2. V gave up 4 bases and J gave up 0 bases; unmatched junction bases: 6. This CDR3 has 16 amino acids. Germline V gene sequence: CDR1 MNHNS, CDR2 SASEGT. The CDR3 coding sequence is TGTGCCAGCAGTGGGGTCTCTAGCGGCTCCTACAATGAGCAGTTCTTC. Translated, it gives CASSGVSSGSYNEQFF.

The chain combines TRBV20-1 with TRBJ1-5, with TRBD1 identical over 7 bases. From germline, CDR1 is DFQATT and CDR2 SNEGSKA (reference sequence). The V gene end was trimmed by 2 bases and the J gene end by 1 base; junction bases not matched to a gene: 8. The CDR3 loop spans 16 amino acids. Here the CDR3 DNA reads TGCAGTGCTAGACCCCTAACACAGGGGAGCAATCAGCCCCAGCATTTT. Amino acids: CSARPLTQGSNQPQHF.

This sequence joins TRBV20-1 and TRBJ2-3; 14 bases map to TRBD2. Germline assignment: CDR1 DFQATT and CDR2 SNEGSKA (reference sequence). V lost 5 bases to trimming and J lost 3 bases; unmatched junction nucleotides: 1. The CDR3 consists of 14 residues. The CDR3 loop is CSAGTSGRTDTQYF. The CDR3 DNA reads as TGCAGTGCTGGGACTAGCGGGAGAACAGATACGCAGTATTTT.

The chain combines TRBV6-5 with TRBJ2-1, with 8 positions matching TRBD1. This CDR3 spans 15 amino acids. Germline loops: CDR1 MNHEY, CDR2 SVGAGI. Trimming at V came to 5 bases and at J to 5 bases, leaving 8 bases not matched to a gene. CDR3 coding DNA: TGTGCCAGCAGTGAGAGACAGGGGATCAACAATGAGCAGTTCTTC. This translates into CASSERQGINNEQFF.

This rearrangement joins TRBV18 to TRBJ1-5; 10 nucleotides align to TRBD1. After removal of 3 bases from V and 7 bases from J, the junction contained 3 bases not matched to a gene. The CDR3 runs to 14 residues. Germline V gives CDR1 KGHSH, CDR2 LQKENI. The CDR3, as DNA: TGTGCCAGCTCACCGGGACAGGGGAAACAGCCCCAGCATTTT. Amino acids: CASSPGQGKQPQHF.

The V gene is TRBV7-3, the J gene TRBJ2-1; D might be TRBD2 (5 bases). The CDR3 is 16 residues long. CDR1 SGHTA and CDR2 FQGTGA come from the germline V gene. V gave up 5 bases and J gave up 4 bases, with 18 bases separating them. Written as DNA, the CDR3 is TGTGCCAGCAGCCAAAGAAGCGGAGCGGTTTACAATGAGCAGTTCTTC. Translation: CASSQRSGAVYNEQFF. The full variable domain, its missing parts supplied by reference TRBV7-3 and TRBJ2-1, is GAGVSQTPSNKVTEKGKYVELRCDPISGHTALYWYRQSLGQGPEFLIYFQGTGAADDSGLPNDRFFAVRPEGSVSTLKIQRTERGDSAVYLCASSQRSGAVYNEQFFGPGTRLTVL.

The chain employs TRBV18 and TRBJ2-3; D is ambiguous. Germline loops: CDR1 KGHSH, CDR2 LQKENI. Trimming cost V 2 bases and J 4 bases, with 7 bases left between them. The CDR3 length is 13 residues. CDR3 loop: CASSPGISDTQYF. The CDR3 bases are TGTGCCAGCTCACCAGGGATCTCAGATACGCAGTATTTT.

The chain recombines TRBV30 with TRBJ2-7; 8 bases line up with TRBD1. TRBJ2-5 matches the DNA end more closely, so the J call is doubtful. CDR3 length equals 14 residues. Per germline, CDR1 GTSNPN and CDR2 SVGIG (reference sequence). CDR3 amino acids: CAWSTGGLAETQYF. The CDR3 nucleotides are TGTGCCTGGAGTACAGGGGGTCTTGCGGAGACCCAGTACTTC.

The V call is TRBV27, the J call TRBJ1-2; D uncertain. CDR3 length: 15 residues. Germline loops: CDR1 MNHEY, CDR2 SMNVEV (reference sequence). Deletions cut 7 bases from V and 4 bases from J, with 19 bases between. CDR3 in amino acids: CASKGGVRLGYGYTF. The CDR3 DNA reads TGTGCCAGCAAGGGTGGGGTCAGGCTGGGCTATGGCTACACCTTC.

The gene calls are TRBV20-1 and TRBJ2-3; no firm D call. V was trimmed by 3 bases and J by 2 bases, leaving 15 bases between them. This CDR3 is built from 15 residues. Germline CDR1 DFQATT, CDR2 SNEGSKA (reference sequence). CDR3 sequence reads: CSASWQEGYTDTQYF. The CDR3 nucleotides read TGCAGTGCTAGTTGGCAGGAAGGTTACACAGATACGCAGTATTTT.

V is TRBV6-1 and J is TRBJ2-2; D possibly corresponds to TRBD2 (6 bases). Germline V gene sequence: CDR1 MNHNS, CDR2 SASEGT. V lost 6 bases and J 5 bases, leaving 19 bases between the germline ends. This CDR3 is built from 16 residues. CDR3 coding DNA: TGTGCCAGCAGCGAAATTGCGGGGCGCGGGACCGGGGAGCTGTTTTTT. Its translation is CASSEIAGRGTGELFF.

In this sample, this clonotype turned up a few times. The chain couples TRBV7-2 to TRBJ1-1; 8 bases match TRBD1. Per germline, CDR1 SGHTA and CDR2 FQGNSA. Trimming cost V 1 base and J 6 bases; bases outside gene matches: 4. The CDR3 consists of 14 residues. CDR3 bases: TGTGCCAGCAGCTTAGGTCAGGGGGCCTCTGAAGCTTTCTTT. Encoded protein: CASSLGQGASEAFF.

The chain joins TRBV7-9 to TRBJ2-5; 11 positions match TRBD2. Germline CDR1 and CDR2: SEHNR and FQNEAQ (reference sequence). V was clipped by 3 bases and J by 2 bases; unmatched bases: 5. The CDR3 is 16 amino acids. The CDR3 sequence: CASSFGTSGTQETQYF. CDR3 DNA: TGTGCCAGCAGCTTCGGGACTAGCGGCACTCAAGAGACCCAGTACTTC.

This chain joins TRBV6-2 or TRBV6-3 and TRBJ2-2; 13 bases match TRBD2. The CDR3 has 17 amino acids. The V and J ends lost 6 bases and 0 bases, in that order; junction bases with no gene match: 4. Germline CDR1 is MNHEY and CDR2 is SVGEGT. The CDR3 nucleotides read TGTGCCAGCAGGGGGACTAGCGGGAAGACGAACACCGGGGAGCTGTTTTTT. Its translation: CASRGTSGKTNTGELFF.

The chain combines TRBV25-1 with TRBJ2-7; 8 positions agree with TRBD2. The end of the DNA aligns better with TRBJ2-5, so the J call may be wrong. Germline V lookup: CDR1 MGHDK, CDR2 SYGVNS. The CDR3 consists of 16 residues. The CDR3 DNA follows: TGTGCCAGCAGTGGAGGGCCGACTAGCGTAGAAGAGACCCAGTACTTC. This gives the protein CASSGGPTSVEETQYF.

This clonotype was seen a few times. CDR3 in DNA: TGTGCCAGCCGTGGATGGGCTAGGGGGAGTCGGGATACGCAGTATTTT. This translates into CASRGWARGSRDTQYF. The chain carries TRBV2 and TRBJ2-3; perhaps TRBD1 as D (6 bases). CDR1 is SNHLY and CDR2 is FYNNEI in the germline V gene. V was shortened by 8 bases and J by 6 bases, with 24 bases between the two germline ends. The CDR3 spans 16 residues. Full variable domain (remainder filled in from reference TRBV2 and TRBJ2-3): EPEVTQTPSHQVTQMGQEVILRCVPISNHLYFYWYRQILGQKVEFLVSFYNNEISEKSEIFDDQFSVERPDGSNFTLKIRSTKLEDSAMYFCASRGWARGSRDTQYFGPGTRLTVL.

This clonotype was observed a handful of times. The chain recombines TRBV2 with TRBJ2-5; no clear D. The CDR3 is 12 residues long. Germline V gene lookup returns CDR1 SNHLY and CDR2 FYNNEI. Deletions cut 7 bases from V and 5 bases from J, with 11 bases between. CDR3 protein: CASTFILETQYF. In nucleotides, the CDR3 is TGTGCCAGCACTTTTATCCTGGAGACCCAGTACTTC. The full variable domain, completed using reference TRBV2 and TRBJ2-5, is EPEVTQTPSHQVTQMGQEVILRCVPISNHLYFYWYRQILGQKVEFLVSFYNNEISEKSEIFDDQFSVERPDGSNFTLKIRSTKLEDSAMYFCASTFILETQYFGPGTRLLVL.

The gene calls are TRBV7-2 and TRBJ2-2; no reliable D call. Trimming took 5 bases from V and 7 from J, leaving 14 bases between them. This CDR3 is 14 amino acids long. Looked up from germline, CDR1 is SGHTA and CDR2 is FQGNSA. This CDR3 reads CASSPQQVGGELFF. The CDR3 DNA sequence: TGTGCCAGCAGCCCTCAGCAGGTCGGCGGGGAGCTGTTTTTT. Complete variable domain (other parts from reference TRBV7-2 and TRBJ2-2): GAGVSQSPSNKVTEKGKDVELRCDPISGHTALYWYRQSLGQGLEFLIYFQGNSAPDKSGLPSDRFSAERTGGSVSTLTIQRTQQEDSAVYLCASSPQQVGGELFFGEGSRLTVL.

This clonotype was detected only a few times. The chain links TRBV29-1 to TRBJ2-1; D gene uncertain. The ends were cut back, 6 bases at V and 3 bases at J, with 9 bases in the middle. This CDR3 contains 12 residues. Germline V gene data show CDR1 as SQVTM and CDR2 as ANQGSEA. DNA for the CDR3: TGCAGCGTGGATGGCGACTACAATGAGCAGTTCTTC. This codes for CSVDGDYNEQFF.

Ten or more counts support this clonotype. This chain uses TRBV7-2 with TRBJ1-6, with 7 nucleotides matching TRBD1. J gave up 7 bases and V 6 bases, and 12 bases lay outside the gene matches. The CDR3 is 16 residues long. CDR1 is SGHTA, CDR2 FQGNSA, per germline. This chain's CDR3 is CASRRGAGQRNSPLHF. CDR3 in DNA: TGTGCCAGCAGGCGAGGGGCGGGACAGAGAAATTCACCCCTCCACTTT.

The chain has TRBV10-3 and TRBJ2-1, with 9 bases aligning to TRBD2. Looked up from germline, CDR1 is ENHRY and CDR2 is SYGVKD. The CDR3 extends over 16 amino acids. Trimming at V came to 10 bases and at J to 1 base, leaving 11 bases not matched to a gene. The CDR3 protein is CATRGVAGASYNEQFF. Written as DNA, the CDR3 is TGTGCCACCAGGGGGGTAGCGGGAGCGTCCTACAATGAGCAGTTCTTC.

The V gene is TRBV6-6, the J gene TRBJ1-3; the match to TRBD1 covers 8 bases. The CDR3 is made up of 14 amino acids. Looked up from germline, CDR1 is MNHNY and CDR2 is SVGAGI (reference sequence). The junction had 7 bases not matched to a gene; V was cut back by 10 bases and J by 2 bases. The CDR3 coding sequence is TGTGCCAACAGCCGGGACAGGACTGGAAACACCATATATTTT. It codes for CANSRDRTGNTIYF.

Comment on this clonotype: One base away lies a much larger clone, so this may be a sequencing read error. V gene TRBV6-5 combines with J gene TRBJ2-3, with TRBD2 identical over 10 bases. This CDR3 spans 15 amino acids. Germline V lookup: CDR1 MNHEY, CDR2 SVGAGI. The CDR3 sequence: CAGSLAGAFTDTQYF. CDR3 DNA: TGTGCCGGCAGCCTAGCGGGAGCCTTCACAGATACGCAGTATTTT.

The chain recombines TRBV4-3 with TRBJ2-5, with D possibly being TRBD2 (6 bases). Germline V CDR1 and CDR2: LGHNA, YSLEER. The CDR3 loop spans 16 amino acids. V was cut by 0 bases and J by 2 bases, with 13 bases left in between. The CDR3: CASSQEPGTSQETQYF. CDR3 nucleotide sequence: TGCGCCAGCAGCCAAGAACCAGGGACTTCTCAAGAGACCCAGTACTTC.